This TCR beta chain was sequenced for a study of T cell changes during pregnancy in multiple sclerosis. This CDR3 is built from 11 residues. V was pared by 5 bases and J by 6 bases, with 8 bases between. Germline V CDR1 and CDR2: SEHNR, FQNEAQ (reference sequence). Sequenced by immunoSEQ multiplex PCR; TCRdb stores in-frame clones only, minus some. The sample records 55,000 to 80,000 clones, about 94% being singletons. The clonotype originates from a female donor with multiple sclerosis, enrolled in a pregnancy study. The chain links TRBV7-9 to TRBJ2-7, with TRBD1 as a possible D gene (5 bases). Sequences were derived from CD8+ T cells from peripheral blood mononuclear cells, sampled in the second trimester of pregnancy. CDR3: CASSAGFEQYF. The CDR3 region has the DNA TGTGCCAGCAGCGCAGGGTTCGAGCAGTACTTC.